This T cell receptor beta chain comes out of a study of blood T cell repertoires in COVID-19. Study context: PBMCs, B-cell-depleted T cells, or T cells were the source of the cDNA or gDNA that made up the material.

The CDR3 totals 14 residues. The germline CDR1 and CDR2 sequences are LNHDA and SQIVND (reference sequence). The V segment lost 3 bases and the J segment 1 base; nucleotides outside the gene matches: 1. In the original workflow: Nucleated cell counts were estimated from reference gene primer amplification. Only in-frame clones appear in the TCRdb table, and some are missing; sequencing was by immunoSEQ multiplex PCR. The V and J calls and clone size come from that table; D and trimming were worked out from the DNA. Of 140,000 or so clones listed, 75% to 90% are singletons. This receptor was obtained from a man between 65 and 79 years old who had recovered from COVID-19. Sequenced: peripheral blood. The chain has TRBV19 and TRBJ2-5, with 8 bases matching TRBD2. The CDR3 sequence is CASSISGIQETQYF. Written as DNA, the CDR3 is TGTGCCAGTAGTATTAGCGGGATCCAAGAGACCCAGTACTTC.